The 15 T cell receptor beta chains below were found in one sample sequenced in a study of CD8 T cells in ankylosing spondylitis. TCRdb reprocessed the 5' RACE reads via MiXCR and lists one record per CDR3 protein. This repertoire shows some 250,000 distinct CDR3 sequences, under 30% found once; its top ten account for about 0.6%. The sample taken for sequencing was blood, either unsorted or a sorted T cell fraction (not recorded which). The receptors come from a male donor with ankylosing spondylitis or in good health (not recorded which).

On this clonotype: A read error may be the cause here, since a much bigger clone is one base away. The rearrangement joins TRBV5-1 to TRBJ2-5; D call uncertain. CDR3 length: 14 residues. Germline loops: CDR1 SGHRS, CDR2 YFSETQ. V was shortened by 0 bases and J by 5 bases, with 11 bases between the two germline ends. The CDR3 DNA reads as TGCGCCAGCAGCTTGGCTGAGACTCGGGAGACCCAGTACTTC. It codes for CASSLAETRETQYF. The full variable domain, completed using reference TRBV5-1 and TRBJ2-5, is KAGVTQTPRYLIKTRGQQVTLSCSPISGHRSVSWYQQTPGQGLQFLFEYFSETQRNKGNFPGRFSGRQFSNSRSEMNVSTLELGDSALYLCASSLAETRETQYFGPGTRLLVL.

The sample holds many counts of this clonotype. CDR3 loop: CSASQSMVAGVFTDTQYF. Written as DNA, the CDR3 is TGCAGTGCTAGCCAGTCAATGGTAGCGGGGGTGTTCACAGATACGCAGTATTTT. The chain is built from TRBV20-1 and TRBJ2-3; TRBD2 agrees at 9 bases. This CDR3 has 18 residues. Germline loops: CDR1 DFQATT, CDR2 SNEGSKA (reference sequence). V lost 3 bases, J lost 2 bases, and 15 bases stayed unmatched.

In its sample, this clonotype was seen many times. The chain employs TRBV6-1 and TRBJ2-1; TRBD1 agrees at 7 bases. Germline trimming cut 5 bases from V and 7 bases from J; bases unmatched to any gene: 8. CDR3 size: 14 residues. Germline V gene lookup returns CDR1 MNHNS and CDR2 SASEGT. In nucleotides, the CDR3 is TGTGCCAGCAGTCGTGGGGACAGAGAAAATGAGCAGTTCTTC. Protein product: CASSRGDRENEQFF.

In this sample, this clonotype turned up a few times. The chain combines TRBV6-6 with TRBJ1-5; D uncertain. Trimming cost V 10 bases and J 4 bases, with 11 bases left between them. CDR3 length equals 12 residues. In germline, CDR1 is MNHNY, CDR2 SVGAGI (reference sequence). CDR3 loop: CATVMENQPQHF. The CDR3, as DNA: TGTGCCACCGTAATGGAGAATCAGCCCCAGCATTTT.

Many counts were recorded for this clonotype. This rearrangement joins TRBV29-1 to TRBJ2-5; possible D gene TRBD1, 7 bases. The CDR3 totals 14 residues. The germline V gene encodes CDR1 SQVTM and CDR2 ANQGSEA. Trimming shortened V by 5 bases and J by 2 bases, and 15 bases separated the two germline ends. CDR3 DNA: TGCAGCGTTAGCCGATCAGGGGGGCAAGAGACCCAGTACTTC. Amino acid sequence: CSVSRSGGQETQYF.

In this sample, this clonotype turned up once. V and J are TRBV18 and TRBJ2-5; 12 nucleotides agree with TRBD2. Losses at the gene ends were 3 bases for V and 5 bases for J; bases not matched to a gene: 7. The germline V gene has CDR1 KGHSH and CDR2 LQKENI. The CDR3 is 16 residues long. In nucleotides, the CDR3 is TGTGCCAGCTCACCCCCTAGCGGGGGGGCCGGTGAGACCCAGTACTTC. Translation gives CASSPPSGGAGETQYF.

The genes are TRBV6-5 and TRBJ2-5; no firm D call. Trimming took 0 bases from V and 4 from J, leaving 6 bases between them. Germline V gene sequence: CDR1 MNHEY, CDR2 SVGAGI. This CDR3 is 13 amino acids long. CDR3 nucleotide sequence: TGTGCCAGCAGTTACTCTGAGAGAGAGACCCAGTACTTC. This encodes CASSYSERETQYF.

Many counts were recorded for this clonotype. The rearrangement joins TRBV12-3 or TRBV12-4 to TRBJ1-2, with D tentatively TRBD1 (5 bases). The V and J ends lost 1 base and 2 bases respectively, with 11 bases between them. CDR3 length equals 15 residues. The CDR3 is CASSLEGLGNYGYTF. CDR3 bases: TGTGCCAGCAGTTTAGAGGGGCTGGGGAACTATGGCTACACCTTC.

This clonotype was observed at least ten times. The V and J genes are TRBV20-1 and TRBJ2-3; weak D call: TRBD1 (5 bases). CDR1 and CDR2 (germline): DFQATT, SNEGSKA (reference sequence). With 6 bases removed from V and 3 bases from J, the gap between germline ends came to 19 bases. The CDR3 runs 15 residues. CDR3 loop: CSASWLGKGTDTQYF. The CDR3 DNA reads TGCAGTGCCAGCTGGTTAGGGAAGGGGACAGATACGCAGTATTTT.

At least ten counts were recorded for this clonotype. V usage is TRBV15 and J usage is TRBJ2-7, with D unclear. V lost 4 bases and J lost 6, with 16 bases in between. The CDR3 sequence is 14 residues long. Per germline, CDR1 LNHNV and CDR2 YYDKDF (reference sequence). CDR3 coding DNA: TGTGCCACCAGCACCGGTACGGTGGGAAGCGAGCAGTACTTC. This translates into CATSTGTVGSEQYF.

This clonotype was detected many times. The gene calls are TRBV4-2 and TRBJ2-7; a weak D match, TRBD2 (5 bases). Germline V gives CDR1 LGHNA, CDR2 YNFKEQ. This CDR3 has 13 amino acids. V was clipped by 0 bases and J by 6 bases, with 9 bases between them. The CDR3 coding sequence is TGTGCCAGCAGCCAAGAGCCGGGATCCGAGCAGTACTTC. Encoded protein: CASSQEPGSEQYF.

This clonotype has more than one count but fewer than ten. CDR3 amino acids: CASSRRATDTQYF. DNA of the CDR3: TGTGCCAGCAGTCGGAGGGCCACAGATACGCAGTATTTT. V gene TRBV6-1 combines with J gene TRBJ2-3, with D maybe TRBD2 (6 bases). Germline V gene lookup returns CDR1 MNHNS and CDR2 SASEGT. V was shortened by 5 bases and J by 2 bases, with 8 bases between the two germline ends. The CDR3 length is 13 residues.

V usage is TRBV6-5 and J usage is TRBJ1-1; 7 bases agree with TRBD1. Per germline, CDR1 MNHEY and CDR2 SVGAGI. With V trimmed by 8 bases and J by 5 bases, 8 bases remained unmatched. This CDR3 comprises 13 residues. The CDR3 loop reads CASGYRGGTEAFF. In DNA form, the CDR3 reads TGTGCCAGCGGGTACAGGGGAGGGACTGAAGCTTTCTTT.

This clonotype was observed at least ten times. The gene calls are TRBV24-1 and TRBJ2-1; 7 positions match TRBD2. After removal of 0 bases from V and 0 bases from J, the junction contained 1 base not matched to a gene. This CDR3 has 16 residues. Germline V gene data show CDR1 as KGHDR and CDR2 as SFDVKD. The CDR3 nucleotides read TGTGCCACCAGTGATTTGGGCGGGAGCTCCTACAATGAGCAGTTCTTC. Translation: CATSDLGGSSYNEQFF.

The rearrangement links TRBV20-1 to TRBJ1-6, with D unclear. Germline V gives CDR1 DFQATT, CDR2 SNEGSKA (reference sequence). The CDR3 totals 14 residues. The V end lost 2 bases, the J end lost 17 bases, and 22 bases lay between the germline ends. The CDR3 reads CSARSGKDVRHFHF. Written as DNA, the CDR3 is TGCAGTGCTAGATCAGGAAAGGACGTTCGGCACTTCCACTTT.